The TCR beta chain described here comes from a study of blood T cell repertoires in COVID-19 (dated by TCRdb to the early 2020s). Study-wide context: Samples covering the acute and convalescent phases of COVID-19 were provided by collaborators in the United States, Italy and Spain. The prospective study material was composed of cDNA or gDNA derived from T cells, B-cell-depleted T cells, or PBMCs. Deeply sampled blood TCRbeta repertoires from subjects exposed to, actively infected with, or recovered from COVID-19 were included in the dataset. The repertoires were released in a freely available public database intended as a resource for research on the immune response to SARS-CoV-2. The samples were drawn from the first 160 participants of the ongoing ImmuneRACE study and from some 1,300 subjects provided by 6 global collaborators. The sample metadata nearly always contained a de-identified subject ID, COVID-19 status, age in years and sex. Where available, HLA class I and class II types were obtained from metadata supplied by the sample provider rather than from assay-based typing. Findings and caveats that apply to the study as a whole: The amount of clinical and demographic metadata varied by source and participant and was provided uncurated.

On this clone itself: Its antigen is still unknown. No per-base quality is available; no much larger clone lies one base away.

The germline ends are 13 bases apart after V is trimmed by 6 bases and J by 10 bases. CDR3 length: 13 amino acids, cysteine to phenylalanine. Only the CDR3 DNA is retained, 39 bases long and in frame from the first base. The immunoSEQ Assay, a bias-controlled multiplex PCR, was used to amplify TCRbeta CDR3 regions from genomic DNA. The authors processed their data as follows. The number of nucleated cells in each sample was estimated from the amplification of reference gene primers within the assay. To quantify the absolute abundance of each unique TCRbeta CDR3 rearrangement, sequence reads were collapsed and filtered. Productive Simpson clonality was computed per sample as the square root of Simpson's diversity index over productive rearrangements. Held by TCRdb, this immuneACCESS table contains in-frame sequences only and omits some clones. Under half of the omission traces to an unresolved V gene where checked; the cause of the rest is unknown. That table gives V, J and clone size, and the DNA gave D and trimming. This sample has about 160,000 clones in its table, and about 85% of those were observed once. The biggest ten clones account for about 3% of the sample.

Each collaborating institution followed its own protocols to collect whole blood in K2EDTA tubes. Collaborator samples were shipped for TCRbeta analysis as frozen whole blood, isolated PBMCs, or DNA extracted from either sample type. This TCR was sampled from a human donor with acute or convalescent COVID-19. The donor label of this sample is uncertain. The rearrangement combines TRBV12-3 or TRBV12-4 with TRBJ1-6; a tentative D call is TRBD1 (5 bases match). Sequenced material: peripheral blood. The nucleotide sequence reads as follows: TGTGCCAGCAGCCTGACAGAATCATCACCCCTCCACTTT. This is translated as CASSLTESSPLHF.